This T cell receptor (beta chain) was sequenced during a study of blood T cell repertoires in COVID-19. Whole-study context: COVID-19 samples, acute and convalescent, were from the United States, Italy and Spain. From T cells, B-cell-depleted T cells, or PBMCs came the material, which was cDNA or gDNA.

CDR1 and CDR2 from the germline V gene are SGHVS and FQNEAQ. With V trimmed by 4 bases and J by 7 bases, 13 bases remained unmatched. The CDR3 contains 16 residues. Produced via immunoSEQ multiplex PCR; TCRdb's table is partial and in-frame only. The table lists 200,000 to 250,000 clones, around 81% of them singletons, with more than 7% in the top ten. The receptor was derived from a woman in her 70s with acute or convalescent COVID-19. The sample was peripheral blood. The chain is built from TRBV7-8 and TRBJ2-1, with 7 bases matching TRBD2. The CDR3 region is CASSSPLSGVRNEQFF. CDR3 bases: TGTGCCAGCAGCTCGCCCCTGAGCGGGGTTAGGAATGAGCAGTTCTTC.